The 23 T cell receptor beta chains given below trace back to one sample, sequenced in a study of cytomegalovirus exposure and HLA in healthy donors. The primer mix had 60 Vbeta and 13 Jbeta primers. TCRdb keeps only in-frame clones here, not all; method: immunoSEQ multiplex PCR. This table holds around 77,000 clones, roughly 74% found once. Sequenced material: PBMCs. The receptors shown here come from a man aged 35-49 years in good health and CMV-seronegative.

The genes are TRBV7-2 and TRBJ2-7, with 13 bases identical to TRBD2. The ends lost 5 bases at V and 0 bases at J; junction bases unmatched: 10. CDR3 length: 18 amino acids. Germline V gene lookup returns CDR1 SGHTA and CDR2 FQGNSA. In DNA form, the CDR3 reads TGTGCCAGCAGCCAAATGGGACTAGCGGGGATTAACTCCTACGAGCAGTACTTC. The encoded protein is CASSQMGLAGINSYEQYF.

This chain uses TRBV7-3 with TRBJ2-1; a possible D gene is TRBD1 (5 bases). Trimming took off 2 bases at V and 8 bases at J, with 13 bases between the two ends. Germline CDR1 reads SGHTA; CDR2 reads FQGTGA. The CDR3 sequence is 14 residues long. The CDR3 bases are TGTGCCAGCAGCTTACGGGCAGGGTTCGATGAGCAGTTCTTC. This codes for CASSLRAGFDEQFF.

CDR3 residues: CASSLVGQGRDSPLHF. CDR3 nucleotides: TGCGCCAGCAGCTTGGTCGGGCAGGGCCGGGATTCACCCCTCCACTTT. The chain carries TRBV5-1 and TRBJ1-6; perhaps TRBD1 as D (5 bases). CDR3 length: 16 residues. CDR1 SGHRS and CDR2 YFSETQ come from the germline V gene. V gave up 0 bases and J gave up 8 bases, with 15 bases separating them. Supplemented by reference TRBV5-1 and TRBJ1-6, the full variable domain reads KAGVTQTPRYLIKTRGQQVTLSCSPISGHRSVSWYQQTPGQGLQFLFEYFSETQRNKGNFPGRFSGRQFSNSRSEMNVSTLELGDSALYLCASSLVGQGRDSPLHFGNGTRLTVT.

The V gene is TRBV5-1, the J gene TRBJ2-2; D might be TRBD2 (5 bases). The CDR3 runs to 15 residues. Trimming removed 6 bases from V and 1 base from J, with 13 bases in between. CDR1 SGHRS and CDR2 YFSETQ come from the germline V gene. CDR3 region: CASTPEVLNTGELFF. CDR3 nucleotides: TGCGCCAGCACGCCGGAGGTCCTGAACACCGGGGAGCTGTTTTTT.

The chain recombines TRBV7-2 with TRBJ1-2, with D perhaps TRBD1 (5 bases). Germline loops: CDR1 SGHTA, CDR2 FQGNSA. The V and J ends lost 5 bases and 2 bases respectively, with 15 bases between them. This CDR3 region has 15 residues. This CDR3 is CASSHTGNQNYGYTF. CDR3 coding DNA: TGTGCCAGCAGCCATACAGGAAACCAAAACTATGGCTACACCTTC.

The rearrangement links TRBV2 to TRBJ2-3, with D possibly matching TRBD1 (5 bases). Trimming left V 9 bases short and J 3 bases short, with 13 bases between. The CDR3 runs to 13 residues. Germline CDR1 SNHLY, CDR2 FYNNEI. This CDR3 reads CARSQGQTDTQYF. In DNA, the CDR3 is TGTGCCAGGTCCCAGGGTCAGACAGATACGCAGTATTTT.

V usage is TRBV28 and J usage is TRBJ1-2; 8 bases are a match to TRBD1. The V segment lost 1 base and the J segment 8 bases; nucleotides outside the gene matches: 9. This CDR3 comprises 15 residues. The germline V gene has CDR1 MDHEN and CDR2 SYDVKM. CDR3 coding DNA: TGTGCCAGCAGTTTATCAGGGGGCAAACGGGTGGGCTACACCTTC. Protein: CASSLSGGKRVGYTF.

The gene calls are TRBV11-3 and TRBJ2-3, with a weak D call TRBD2 (6 bases). Germline CDR1 SGHNT, CDR2 YENEEA. V lost 5 bases, J lost 0 bases, and 12 bases lay in between. CDR3 length equals 15 residues. The CDR3 spells CASSGRDFSTDTQYF. The CDR3 coding sequence is TGTGCCAGCAGCGGGCGGGACTTCAGCACAGATACGCAGTATTTT.

This chain links TRBV7-3 with TRBJ2-1; 7 positions match TRBD1. The V gene's germline CDR1 is SGHTA and CDR2 FQGTGA. Trimming at V came to 5 bases and at J to 6 bases, leaving 10 bases not matched to a gene. The CDR3 is 15 amino acids. Here the CDR3 reads CASSLTGQTFNEQFF. CDR3 DNA sequence: TGTGCCAGCAGCCTGACGGGACAGACCTTCAATGAGCAGTTCTTC.

The gene calls are TRBV15 and TRBJ1-1, with 8 bases identical to TRBD1. Germline V gives CDR1 LNHNV, CDR2 YYDKDF (reference sequence). The CDR3 runs 17 residues. With V trimmed by 0 bases and J by 3 bases, 9 bases remained unmatched. The CDR3 reads CATSRDRQGRGYTEAFF. The CDR3 nucleotides are TGTGCCACCAGCAGAGATCGACAGGGGAGGGGATACACTGAAGCTTTCTTT.

This clone was observed a few times. The V call is TRBV18, the J call TRBJ1-3; no clear D gene. Germline V lookup: CDR1 KGHSH, CDR2 LQKENI. CDR3 length: 19 residues. The V gene lost 0 bases and the J gene lost 0 bases, with 18 bases spanning the gap. The CDR3 nucleotides are TGTGCCAGCTCACCACCGCTTATAATTACAGCCAACTCTGGAAACACCATATATTTT. Translating it yields CASSPPLIITANSGNTIYF.

The V call is TRBV2, the J call TRBJ2-7, with 8 bases identical to TRBD2. The V gene end was trimmed by 4 bases and the J gene end by 7 bases; junction bases not matched to a gene: 6. Germline CDR1 is SNHLY and CDR2 is FYNNEI. This CDR3 is built from 13 residues. CDR3 region: CASSASGPVEQYF. In DNA, the CDR3 is TGTGCCAGCAGTGCTAGCGGGCCTGTTGAGCAGTACTTC.

The chain has TRBV6-6 and TRBJ2-7; 7 positions agree with TRBD1. The CDR3 is 14 residues long. With 2 bases clipped from V and 1 base from J, the junction kept 2 bases outside the gene matches. Germline CDR1 reads MNHNY; CDR2 reads SVGAGI (reference sequence). CDR3 region: CASSYGQVSYEQYF. The CDR3 DNA reads TGTGCCAGCAGTTACGGACAGGTTTCCTACGAGCAGTACTTC.

This clone appeared a few times. The chain recombines TRBV27 with TRBJ2-5, with D uncertain. Germline CDR1 is MNHEY and CDR2 is SMNVEV (reference sequence). Trimming removed 0 bases at V and 2 bases at J, with 4 bases between. The CDR3 sequence is 13 residues long. The CDR3 nucleotides read TGTGCCAGCAGTTTATCCAGGCAAGAGACCCAGTACTTC. Translated, it gives CASSLSRQETQYF.

This chain joins TRBV10-3 and TRBJ2-7; D unclear. The germline V gene has CDR1 ENHRY and CDR2 SYGVKD. The V end was cut by 0 bases, the J end by 2 bases, with 14 bases between. The CDR3 has 16 amino acids. The CDR3 nucleotides are TGTGCCATCAGTGAGTCATCACATACCCCACCCTACGAGCAGTACTTC. This codes for CAISESSHTPPYEQYF.

This clone was detected once. J is TRBJ1-5 and V is TRBV15; a weak D match, TRBD1 (5 bases). This CDR3 spans 16 amino acids. V dropped 5 bases and J dropped 2 bases, with 16 bases sitting between them. Germline CDR1 and CDR2: LNHNV and YYDKDF (reference sequence). This CDR3 is CATSPKGFEGNQPQHF. The CDR3 region has the DNA TGTGCCACCAGCCCCAAGGGGTTTGAGGGCAATCAGCCCCAGCATTTT.

The chain couples TRBV18 to TRBJ2-3; the match to TRBD1 covers 7 bases. V dropped 5 bases and J dropped 1; count of bases not matched to a gene: 6. Germline CDR1 KGHSH, CDR2 LQKENI. The CDR3 sequence is 15 residues long. The CDR3 here is CASSYDRVGTDTQYF. CDR3 nucleotides: TGTGCCAGCTCATACGACAGGGTCGGCACAGATACGCAGTATTTT.

V usage is TRBV19 and J usage is TRBJ1-2; maybe TRBD1 (5 bases). The CDR3 totals 17 residues. V was trimmed by 3 bases and J by 6 bases, leaving 23 bases between them. Germline CDR1 is LNHDA and CDR2 is SQIVND (reference sequence). The CDR3 here is CASSMGKGWPGLDGYTF. The CDR3 bases are TGTGCCAGTAGTATGGGGAAAGGCTGGCCAGGGTTGGATGGCTACACCTTC. Variable domain in full (rest from reference TRBV19 and TRBJ1-2): DGGITQSPKYLFRKEGQNVTLSCEQNLNHDAMYWYRQDPGQGLRLIYYSQIVNDFQKGDIAEGYSVSREKKESFPLTVTSAQKNPTAFYLCASSMGKGWPGLDGYTFGSGTRLTVV.

This clone was seen only a few times. V usage is TRBV10-3 and J usage is TRBJ1-1; 8 nucleotides agree with TRBD1. The V gene's germline CDR1 is ENHRY and CDR2 SYGVKD. V lost 4 bases to trimming and J lost 4 bases; unmatched junction nucleotides: 2. The CDR3 contains 13 residues. The CDR3 bases are TGTGCCATCAGTGGGACAGGGCGCACTGAAGCTTTCTTT. It encodes CAISGTGRTEAFF.

The chain joins TRBV9 to TRBJ2-6; 8 bases are a match to TRBD1. Losses at the gene ends were 2 bases for V and 1 base for J; bases not matched to a gene: 5. Germline-derived CDR1 and CDR2 are SGDLS and YYNGEE. The CDR3 consists of 17 residues. CDR3 coding DNA: TGTGCCAGCAGCGTCGGGACAGGTTATTCTGGGGCCAACGTCCTGACTTTC. Translating it yields CASSVGTGYSGANVLTF.

The chain couples TRBV5-1 to TRBJ1-4; TRBD1 agrees at 8 bases. Germline loops: CDR1 SGHRS, CDR2 YFSETQ. The length of the CDR3 is 14 residues. J lost 8 bases, V lost 4 bases, and 7 bases had no gene match. The CDR3 protein is CASSVDRVREKLFF. The CDR3 DNA is TGCGCCAGCAGCGTGGACAGGGTTAGGGAAAAACTGTTTTTT.

This chain joins TRBV2 and TRBJ1-2; D ambiguous. Germline V CDR1 and CDR2: SNHLY, FYNNEI. The CDR3 is 14 amino acids. V lost 2 bases to trimming and J lost 0 bases, with 7 bases between them. For the CDR3, the DNA is TGTGCCAGCAGTGAACCGGGAGCTAACTATGGCTACACCTTC. This gives the protein CASSEPGANYGYTF.

This clone was picked up one time. The chain has TRBV14 and TRBJ2-7; TRBD1 matches at 8 bases. The germline gives CDR1 SGHDN, CDR2 FVKESK. The CDR3 loop spans 14 amino acids. V dropped 2 bases and J dropped 5; count of bases not matched to a gene: 5. Here the CDR3 DNA reads TGTGCCAGCAGCCAAACAGGGGGTGAAGACGAGCAGTACTTC. Protein sequence: CASSQTGGEDEQYF.